This is a list of T cell receptor beta chains from one sample in a study of Tregs in tolerant kidney transplant recipients. Measured with immunoSEQ multiplex PCR; TCRdb has only the in-frame clones, and not every one. Of 110,000 or so clones listed, roughly nine tenths are singletons. The sequenced material came from CD4+ T cells from blood. Receptor source: a human donor in good health. Both conserved end residues are part of each CDR3. The D gene is left open where the match is weak. Size values are once, few and many counts, or a class for expanded clones, and some rows have none.

V gene: TRBV5-4
D gene: NA
J gene: TRBJ2-7
clone size: NA
CDR3 protein: CASSLGPNYEQYF
CDR3 DNA: TGTGCCAGCAGCTTGGGGCCTAACTACGAGCAGTACTTC

V gene: TRBV6-1
D gene: NA
J gene: TRBJ1-2
clone size: NA
CDR3 protein: CASSALTHGYTF
CDR3 DNA: TGTGCCAGCAGTGCTCTTACCCATGGCTACACCTTC

V gene: TRBV6-6
D gene: TRBD1
J gene: TRBJ2-1
clone size: NA
CDR3 protein: CASSYRQGPYNEQFF
CDR3 DNA: TGTGCCAGCAGTTACCGACAGGGGCCGTACAATGAGCAGTTCTTC

V gene: TRBV5-1
D gene: TRBD1
J gene: TRBJ2-3
clone size: once
CDR3 protein: CASSLAGQGIADTQYF
CDR3 DNA: TGCGCCAGCAGCTTGGCCGGACAGGGGATTGCAGATACGCAGTATTTT

V gene: TRBV7-3
D gene: TRBD1
J gene: TRBJ2-3
clone size: NA
CDR3 protein: CASSQTGDRENTDTQYF
CDR3 DNA: TGTGCCAGCAGCCAAACCGGGGACAGGGAAAACACAGATACGCAGTATTTT

V gene: TRBV10-3
D gene: NA
J gene: TRBJ2-3
clone size: NA
CDR3 protein: CAISESSYDTQYF
CDR3 DNA: TGTGCCATCAGTGAGTCCTCTTACGATACGCAGTATTTT

V gene: TRBV4-2
D gene: TRBD1
J gene: TRBJ1-2
clone size: NA
CDR3 protein: CASSQDTGDRAFNYGYTF
CDR3 DNA: TGTGCCAGCAGCCAAGATACAGGAGACAGGGCATTTAACTATGGCTACACCTTC

V gene: TRBV29-1
D gene: NA
J gene: TRBJ1-1
clone size: NA
CDR3 protein: CSAWEIGGNTEAFF
CDR3 DNA: TGCAGTGCCTGGGAGATAGGGGGGAACACTGAAGCTTTCTTT

V gene: TRBV9
D gene: TRBD2
J gene: TRBJ2-5
clone size: NA
CDR3 protein: CASSQGGTSGTKETQYF
CDR3 DNA: TGTGCCAGCAGCCAAGGTGGGACTAGCGGGACTAAAGAGACCCAGTACTTC

V gene: TRBV7-2
D gene: NA
J gene: TRBJ1-2
clone size: NA
CDR3 protein: CASSSTLRGYTF
CDR3 DNA: TGTGCCAGCAGTTCGACTTTGAGGGGCTACACCTTC

V gene: TRBV6-1
D gene: TRBD1
J gene: TRBJ1-1
clone size: once
CDR3 protein: CASSEYDRVYTEAFF
CDR3 DNA: TGTGCCAGCAGTGAATATGACAGGGTATACACTGAAGCTTTCTTT

V gene: TRBV6-6
D gene: NA
J gene: TRBJ2-7
clone size: NA
CDR3 protein: CASKSRDAYEQYF
CDR3 DNA: TGTGCCAGCAAGTCTCGGGACGCTTACGAGCAGTACTTC

V gene: TRBV18
D gene: NA
J gene: TRBJ2-1
clone size: NA
CDR3 protein: CASSPAVDTAYNEQFF
CDR3 DNA: TGTGCCAGCTCACCAGCAGTAGACACAGCCTACAATGAGCAGTTCTTC

V gene: TRBV19
D gene: TRBD2
J gene: TRBJ2-2
clone size: NA
CDR3 protein: CASTLSGRGVGELFF
CDR3 DNA: TGTGCCAGTACCTTAAGCGGGAGAGGGGTCGGGGAGCTGTTTTTT

V gene: TRBV15
D gene: NA
J gene: TRBJ1-4
clone size: NA
CDR3 protein: CATSRELEAEKLFF
CDR3 DNA: TGTGCCACCAGCAGAGAGCTCGAGGCCGAAAAACTGTTTTTT

V gene: TRBV6-5
D gene: NA
J gene: TRBJ1-2
clone size: NA
CDR3 protein: CASSTDSQIGYTF
CDR3 DNA: TGTGCCAGCAGTACGGACAGCCAGATTGGCTACACCTTC

V gene: TRBV5-1
D gene: NA
J gene: TRBJ1-6
clone size: NA
CDR3 protein: CASSTSGNSPLHF
CDR3 DNA: TGCGCCAGCTCGACCTCAGGGAATTCACCCCTCCACTTT

V gene: TRBV30
D gene: NA
J gene: TRBJ1-2
clone size: NA
CDR3 protein: CAWSVLGRGIGYGYTF
CDR3 DNA: TGTGCCTGGAGTGTACTTGGCAGGGGAATCGGCTATGGCTACACCTTC

V gene: TRBV11-3
D gene: NA
J gene: TRBJ2-1
clone size: NA
CDR3 protein: CAGRQVSYNEQFF
CDR3 DNA: TGTGCCGGAAGACAGGTATCCTACAATGAGCAGTTCTTC

V gene: TRBV7-8
D gene: NA
J gene: TRBJ2-2
clone size: NA
CDR3 protein: CASSLGRNTGELFF
CDR3 DNA: TGTGCCAGCAGCCTCGGGAGGAACACCGGGGAGCTGTTTTTT

V gene: TRBV18
D gene: NA
J gene: TRBJ1-1
clone size: few
CDR3 protein: CASSQLVNTEAFF
CDR3 DNA: TGTGCCAGCTCCCAACTCGTGAACACTGAAGCTTTCTTT

V gene: TRBV25-1
D gene: TRBD1
J gene: TRBJ1-4
clone size: NA
CDR3 protein: CASKGTGSEKLFF
CDR3 DNA: TGTGCCAGCAAGGGGACAGGGAGTGAAAAACTGTTTTTT

V gene: TRBV4-1
D gene: NA
J gene: TRBJ2-2
clone size: NA
CDR3 protein: CASSQTTPREELFF
CDR3 DNA: TGCGCCAGCAGCCAAACTACCCCAAGAGAGGAGCTGTTTTTT

V gene: TRBV5-4
D gene: NA
J gene: TRBJ1-2
clone size: NA
CDR3 protein: CASSLQGSHGYTF
CDR3 DNA: TGTGCCAGCAGCTTACAGGGATCTCATGGCTACACCTTC

V gene: TRBV2
D gene: NA
J gene: TRBJ1-5
clone size: NA
CDR3 protein: CASSASISNQPQHF
CDR3 DNA: TGTGCCAGCAGTGCATCTATTAGCAATCAGCCCCAGCATTTT

V gene: TRBV18
D gene: NA
J gene: TRBJ2-3
clone size: NA
CDR3 protein: CASSPPGHATVTDTQYF
CDR3 DNA: TGTGCCAGCTCACCCCCGGGACACGCGACAGTCACAGATACGCAGTATTTT

V gene: TRBV7-2
D gene: TRBD2
J gene: TRBJ2-2
clone size: NA
CDR3 protein: CASSRRFSLAGGNTGELFF
CDR3 DNA: TGTGCCAGCAGCCGCCGCTTTTCCTTAGCGGGGGGGAACACCGGGGAGCTGTTTTTT

V gene: TRBV27
D gene: TRBD1
J gene: TRBJ1-2
clone size: NA
CDR3 protein: CASSSLLRDRGVGGGYTF
CDR3 DNA: TGTGCCAGCAGTTCGCTACTCCGGGACAGGGGAGTAGGGGGTGGCTACACCTTC